Listed here are 27 T cell receptor beta chains from one sample, sequenced in a study of cytomegalovirus exposure and HLA in healthy donors. Primers for the PCR totalled 60 Vbeta and 13 Jbeta. Profiling relied on immunoSEQ multiplex PCR, and the TCRdb table lists in-frame clones only, not all of them. This table lists 50,000 to 70,000 clones. The sample comprised PBMCs. The receptors were gathered from a woman between 18 and 30 years old in good health and CMV-seronegative.

Here the CDR3 reads CAGNRVGDYGYTF. In nucleotides, the CDR3 is TGTGCCGGGAACAGGGTCGGCGACTATGGCTACACCTTC. The rearrangement joins TRBV6-1 to TRBJ1-2; D possibly corresponds to TRBD1 (6 bases). The CDR3 contains 13 residues. The germline V and J ends were trimmed by 11 bases and 3 bases, with 16 bases remaining between them. Per germline, CDR1 MNHNS and CDR2 SASEGT.

The DNA for the CDR3 is TGCGCCAGCAGCTTGGCCGAGGAGACCCAGTACTTC. Translation: CASSLAEETQYF. The chain uses TRBV5-1 and TRBJ2-5; D uncertain. The V end lost 0 bases, the J end lost 5 bases, and 5 bases lay between the germline ends. The CDR3 spans 12 residues. CDR1 and CDR2 from the germline V gene are SGHRS and YFSETQ.

The chain recombines TRBV7-2 with TRBJ1-4, with D unclear. The CDR3 sequence is 13 residues long. CDR1 is SGHTA and CDR2 is FQGNSA in the germline V gene. V was cut by 1 base and J by 4 bases, with 4 bases left in between. The CDR3 DNA reads TGTGCCAGCAGCTTAGAGCTTAATGAAAAACTGTTTTTT. As protein: CASSLELNEKLFF. Together with reference TRBV7-2 and TRBJ1-4, the CDR3 gives the full variable domain: GAGVSQSPSNKVTEKGKDVELRCDPISGHTALYWYRQSLGQGLEFLIYFQGNSAPDKSGLPSDRFSAERTGGSVSTLTIQRTQQEDSAVYLCASSLELNEKLFFGSGTQLSVL.

The chain links TRBV30 to TRBJ2-1; D is uncertain. Germline V gene sequence: CDR1 GTSNPN, CDR2 SVGIG (reference sequence). The CDR3 covers 11 residues. Trimming stripped 0 bases from V and 9 bases from J, with 6 bases between. In nucleotides, the CDR3 is TGTGCCTGGAGTGTCACAGCTGAGCAGTTCTTC. Translation gives CAWSVTAEQFF. The variable domain in full, completed from reference TRBV30 and TRBJ2-1, reads SQTIHQWPATLVQPVGSPLSLECTVEGTSNPNLYWYRQAAGRGLQLLFYSVGIGQISSEVPQNLSASRPQDRQFILSSKKLLLSDSGFYLCAWSVTAEQFFGPGTRLTVL.

J is TRBJ1-1 and V is TRBV7-3, with D unresolved. The CDR3 sequence is 15 residues long. Germline V gives CDR1 SGHTA, CDR2 FQGTGA. Trimming shortened V by 4 bases and J by 1 base, and 13 bases separated the two germline ends. As DNA, the CDR3 is TGTGCCAGCAGCTCCCAGGCCGAGAAGAACACTGAAGCTTTCTTT. Translated, it gives CASSSQAEKNTEAFF.

The chain employs TRBV2 and TRBJ2-7; 9 bases align to TRBD2. The CDR3 has 17 residues. The germline V gene encodes CDR1 SNHLY and CDR2 FYNNEI. The trim removed 0 bases at V and 8 bases at J, leaving 14 bases unmatched. CDR3 protein: CASSEALPTSGLGQQYF. The CDR3 nucleotides are TGTGCCAGCAGTGAAGCGCTCCCGACTAGCGGACTGGGACAGCAGTACTTC.

This rearrangement joins TRBV10-1 to TRBJ2-7, with D unresolved. Trimming left V 4 bases short and J 0 bases short, with 4 bases between. The germline gives CDR1 WNHNN, CDR2 SYGVQD (reference sequence). The CDR3 is 12 amino acids. CDR3 DNA: TGCGCCAGCAGTGGGGCCTCCTACGAGCAGTACTTC. This gives the protein CASSGASYEQYF.

The V call is TRBV9, the J call TRBJ2-2; 8 bases match TRBD1. Germline CDR1 SGDLS, CDR2 YYNGEE. The CDR3 extends over 16 amino acids. Trimming removed 4 bases from V and 4 bases from J; junction bases left unmatched: 9. DNA of the CDR3: TGTGCCAGCAGCTCGAGGACAGGGCGGGCCACCGGGGAGCTGTTTTTT. It encodes CASSSRTGRATGELFF.

As for this clone: Other DNA sequences from this sample encode an identical CDR3 as well. This sequence joins TRBV9 and TRBJ2-3; perhaps TRBD1 as D (5 bases). Between the trimmed V and J ends, which lost 0 bases and 0 bases, there was a span of 11 bases. The CDR3 is made up of 16 amino acids. The germline CDR1 and CDR2 sequences are SGDLS and YYNGEE. The CDR3 loop is CASSVGGGSSTDTQYF. The CDR3 DNA reads TGTGCCAGCAGCGTAGGGGGCGGATCTAGCACAGATACGCAGTATTTT.

The rearrangement joins TRBV14 to TRBJ1-1, with D uncertain. V dropped 2 bases and J dropped 6 bases, with 13 bases sitting between them. The CDR3 contains 14 residues. Per the germline V gene, CDR1 is SGHDN and CDR2 is FVKESK. The CDR3 protein is CASSQIQALSEAFF. CDR3 coding DNA: TGTGCCAGCAGCCAAATCCAAGCTCTTTCTGAAGCTTTCTTT.

The V gene is TRBV9, the J gene TRBJ2-1, with 8 bases fitting TRBD2. Trimming took 2 bases from V and 7 from J; bases not matched to a gene: 11. Germline V gives CDR1 SGDLS, CDR2 YYNGEE. This CDR3 has 16 residues. CDR3 in DNA: TGTGCCAGCAGCGTCACCGGGACTAGAAGGTGGAATGAGCAGTTCTTC. It encodes CASSVTGTRRWNEQFF.

V is TRBV28 and J is TRBJ1-1, with TRBD1 matching over 11 bases. V lost 3 bases to trimming and J lost 3 bases; unmatched junction nucleotides: 6. Per the germline V gene, CDR1 is MDHEN and CDR2 is SYDVKM. The CDR3 is 16 amino acids. The CDR3 loop reads CASSFGTGGSDTEAFF. The CDR3 bases are TGTGCCAGCAGTTTCGGGACAGGGGGTTCGGACACTGAAGCTTTCTTT.

This rearrangement joins TRBV19 to TRBJ2-1, with 10 bases that match TRBD2. This CDR3 spans 17 amino acids. Trimming took 3 bases from V and 8 from J; bases not matched to a gene: 13. Looked up from germline, CDR1 is LNHDA and CDR2 is SQIVND (reference sequence). CDR3 DNA sequence: TGTGCCAGTAGTATGATCGGGAAGCGGGGGGGCTCCGATGAGCAGTTCTTC. Protein sequence: CASSMIGKRGGSDEQFF.

The genes are TRBV11-2 and TRBJ1-2; D is unclear. This CDR3 is built from 12 residues. The ends were cut back, 3 bases at V and 2 bases at J, with 4 bases in the middle. Per germline, CDR1 SGHAT and CDR2 FQNNGV. The CDR3, as DNA: TGTGCCAGCAGCTTGGAGAACTATGGCTACACCTTC. It specifies CASSLENYGYTF.

The V call is TRBV6-1, the J call TRBJ1-6; TRBD1 is a possible D gene (5 bases). The germline V and J ends were trimmed by 3 bases and 5 bases, with 5 bases remaining between them. The CDR3 contains 13 residues. Germline V CDR1 and CDR2: MNHNS, SASEGT. The CDR3 bases are TGTGCCAGCAGTGACAGGGATAATTCACCCCTCCACTTT. Its translation: CASSDRDNSPLHF.

J is TRBJ2-7 and V is TRBV30; TRBD2 agrees at 12 bases. The V and J ends lost 5 bases and 2 bases, in that order; junction bases with no gene match: 1. CDR3 size: 13 residues. The germline gives CDR1 GTSNPN, CDR2 SVGIG (reference sequence). Here the CDR3 reads CAWGLAGPYEQYF. CDR3 bases: TGTGCCTGGGGACTAGCGGGGCCCTACGAGCAGTACTTC.

The chain recombines TRBV30 with TRBJ2-7; perhaps TRBD1 as D (5 bases). Trimming stripped 5 bases from V and 0 bases from J, with 5 bases between. The CDR3 is 11 amino acids. In germline, CDR1 is GTSNPN, CDR2 SVGIG (reference sequence). CDR3 DNA: TGTGCCTGGGACAGCTCCTACGAGCAGTACTTC. Translating it yields CAWDSSYEQYF.

This chain connects TRBV5-4 to TRBJ2-1; 7 bases are shared with TRBD2. The CDR3 spans 15 residues. With V trimmed by 3 bases and J by 6 bases, 9 bases remained unmatched. Germline V CDR1 and CDR2: SGHNT, YYREEE (reference sequence). CDR3 bases: TGTGCCAGCAGCTCGCTGGCGGGGGAAGTCAATGAGCAGTTCTTC. It yields the protein CASSSLAGEVNEQFF.

With regard to this clone: One end of the junction does not line up with germline, which may come from a read error. V is TRBV18 and J is TRBJ2-1, with 10 bases fitting TRBD1. There are 16 residues in the CDR3. From germline, CDR1 is KGHSH and CDR2 LQKENI. CDR3 nucleotide sequence: TGTGCCAGCTCCCCGCGGGACAGGGGCTCCGACAATGAGCAGTTCTTC. Its translation: CASSPRDRGSDNEQFF.

The chain recombines TRBV28 with TRBJ2-7, with TRBD2 matching 7 bases. Germline V gene lookup returns CDR1 MDHEN and CDR2 SYDVKM. The CDR3 covers 16 residues. The junction had 10 bases not matched to a gene; V was cut back by 3 bases and J by 2 bases. As DNA, the CDR3 is TGTGCCAGCAGTTTTACGCTAGCGGAGCTAACCTACGAGCAGTACTTC. It specifies CASSFTLAELTYEQYF.

The chain couples TRBV5-4 to TRBJ2-2; 10 bases line up with TRBD2. J lost 3 bases, V lost 1 base, and 3 bases had no gene match. Germline V gives CDR1 SGHNT, CDR2 YYREEE (reference sequence). The CDR3 extends over 16 amino acids. The CDR3 reads CASSLLAGDDTGELFF. As DNA, the CDR3 is TGTGCCAGCAGCTTGCTAGCGGGAGACGACACCGGGGAGCTGTTTTTT.

The V call is TRBV6-5, the J call TRBJ2-5, with D unresolved. V lost 0 bases and J lost 3, with 11 bases in between. CDR1 and CDR2 from the germline V gene are MNHEY and SVGAGI. This CDR3 comprises 15 residues. In DNA, the CDR3 is TGTGCCAGCAGTTACTCGTTCGCCACGGAAGAGACCCAGTACTTC. The encoded protein is CASSYSFATEETQYF.

CDR3 in amino acids: CASSSGPGATNEKLFF. CDR3 DNA: TGTGCCAGTAGCTCCGGCCCAGGTGCAACTAATGAAAAACTGTTTTTT. V usage is TRBV19 and J usage is TRBJ1-4; D gene unclear. Germline loops: CDR1 LNHDA, CDR2 SQIVND (reference sequence). V lost 6 bases and J 0 bases, leaving 14 bases between the germline ends. The CDR3 consists of 16 residues.

CDR3 nucleotide sequence: TGTGCCAGCAGTTTACAGGGGGACTCCTACGAGCAGTACTTC. Translating it yields CASSLQGDSYEQYF. V gene TRBV27 combines with J gene TRBJ2-7, with 7 positions matching TRBD1. V trimming: 2 bases; J trimming: 0 bases; junction bases outside the gene matches: 1. The germline gives CDR1 MNHEY, CDR2 SMNVEV (reference sequence). The CDR3 totals 14 residues.

The chain links TRBV6-5 to TRBJ1-2; D remains unclear. CDR1 is MNHEY, CDR2 SVGAGI, per germline. The CDR3 has 13 amino acids. Trimming pared 6 bases from V and 3 bases from J, leaving 11 bases between. The CDR3 DNA reads as TGTGCCAGCAGGCCAGGCCAGGACTATGGCTACACCTTC. It specifies CASRPGQDYGYTF.

The chain couples TRBV9 to TRBJ1-1; D ambiguous. The V end was cut by 0 bases, the J end by 7 bases, with 10 bases between. The CDR3 covers 13 residues. Germline CDR1 is SGDLS and CDR2 is YYNGEE. In DNA, the CDR3 is TGTGCCAGCAGCGTAGGTTTCGGGGATGAAGCTTTCTTT. Its translation: CASSVGFGDEAFF.

The chain employs TRBV7-9 and TRBJ2-1; possibly TRBD2 for D (5 bases). Germline-derived CDR1 and CDR2 are SEHNR and FQNEAQ (reference sequence). V was shortened by 2 bases and J by 5 bases, with 16 bases between the two germline ends. This CDR3 has 16 amino acids. In nucleotides, the CDR3 is TGTGCCAGCAGCTTATTACTCGGGGTTGAGGACAATGAGCAGTTCTTC. It specifies CASSLLLGVEDNEQFF.